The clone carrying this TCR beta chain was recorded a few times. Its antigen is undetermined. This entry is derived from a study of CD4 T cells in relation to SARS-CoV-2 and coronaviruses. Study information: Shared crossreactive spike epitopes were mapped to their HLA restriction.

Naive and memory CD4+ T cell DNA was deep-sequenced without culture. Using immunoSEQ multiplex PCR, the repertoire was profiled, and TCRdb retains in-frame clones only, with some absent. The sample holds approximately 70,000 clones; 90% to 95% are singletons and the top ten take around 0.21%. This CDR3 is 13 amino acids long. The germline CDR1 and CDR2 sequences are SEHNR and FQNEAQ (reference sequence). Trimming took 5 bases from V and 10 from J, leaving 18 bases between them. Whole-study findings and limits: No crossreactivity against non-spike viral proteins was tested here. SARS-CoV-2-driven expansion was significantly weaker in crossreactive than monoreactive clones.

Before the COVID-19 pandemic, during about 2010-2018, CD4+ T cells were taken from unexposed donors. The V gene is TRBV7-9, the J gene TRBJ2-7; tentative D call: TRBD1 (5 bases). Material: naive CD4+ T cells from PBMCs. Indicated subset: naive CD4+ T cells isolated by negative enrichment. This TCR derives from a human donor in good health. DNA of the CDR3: TGTGCCAGCAGCCAGAGTAACAGCAGGGATCAGTACTTC. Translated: CASSQSNSRDQYF.